This is a list of T cell receptor beta chains from one sample in a study of OX40 agonist ivuxolimab in advanced cancers. TCRdb's table, derived via immunoSEQ multiplex PCR, lists solely in-frame clones and lacks some. The repertoire holds nearly 60,000 clones, with 88% as singletons. The specimen was CD4+ or CD8+ T cells sorted from blood, collected in a trial of the OX40 agonist ivuxolimab. The receptor set was obtained from an adult with an advanced solid tumor such as melanoma, head and neck, liver or kidney cancer. The CDR3 runs from the conserved cysteine through the conserved F or W. D genes are given only for firm matches. The size field is filled for only some rows; it gives once, few, many or a size class.

D	V	size	J	DNA	CDR3
-	TRBV28	-	TRBJ1-1	TGTGCCAGCAGTTTACTGGCTAACACTGAAGCTTTCTTT	CASSLLANTEAFF
TRBD1	TRBV29-1	-	TRBJ2-3	TGCAGCGTGGAGACAGGGGGCACAGATACGCAGTATTTT	CSVETGGTDTQYF
-	TRBV6-6	-	TRBJ2-5	TGTGCCAGCAGCTACATAACTCCTAGCAGACAAGAGACCCAGTACTTC	CASSYITPSRQETQYF
-	TRBV29-1	-	TRBJ1-2	TGCAGCGTTGAATACTCGGCAAATGGCTACACCTTC	CSVEYSANGYTF
TRBD1	TRBV2	medium-sized	TRBJ1-3	TGTGCCAGCAGTCTGGACAGGGGTTACACCATATATTTT	CASSLDRGYTIYF
-	TRBV6-4	-	TRBJ2-3	TGTGCCAGCAGTGACTCGGGGATCATAAGTGGCACAGATACGCAGTATTTT	CASSDSGIISGTDTQYF
-	TRBV19	-	TRBJ2-1	TGTGCCAGTAGTACCGGGAGCCGGGACCCCATATACAATGAGCAGTTCTTC	CASSTGSRDPIYNEQFF
TRBD1	TRBV5-1	-	TRBJ1-4	TGCGCCAGCGCCCGGGACAGGGCCGGCGAAAAACTGTTTTTT	CASARDRAGEKLFF
-	TRBV5-1	-	TRBJ1-2	TGCGCCAGCAGCTTTCAGGGAGGCAACTATGGCTACACCTTC	CASSFQGGNYGYTF
-	TRBV15	-	TRBJ2-3	TGTGCCACCAGCAGAGATTTGGTGACAGATACGCAGTATTTT	CATSRDLVTDTQYF
-	TRBV6-5	-	TRBJ2-2	TGTGCCAGCAGCCAGCAACCTGGGATCGGGGAGCTGTTTTTT	CASSQQPGIGELFF
TRBD1	TRBV19	-	TRBJ1-2	TGTGCTAGTCGCGGACAGGATGCCTATGGCTACACCTTC	CASRGQDAYGYTF